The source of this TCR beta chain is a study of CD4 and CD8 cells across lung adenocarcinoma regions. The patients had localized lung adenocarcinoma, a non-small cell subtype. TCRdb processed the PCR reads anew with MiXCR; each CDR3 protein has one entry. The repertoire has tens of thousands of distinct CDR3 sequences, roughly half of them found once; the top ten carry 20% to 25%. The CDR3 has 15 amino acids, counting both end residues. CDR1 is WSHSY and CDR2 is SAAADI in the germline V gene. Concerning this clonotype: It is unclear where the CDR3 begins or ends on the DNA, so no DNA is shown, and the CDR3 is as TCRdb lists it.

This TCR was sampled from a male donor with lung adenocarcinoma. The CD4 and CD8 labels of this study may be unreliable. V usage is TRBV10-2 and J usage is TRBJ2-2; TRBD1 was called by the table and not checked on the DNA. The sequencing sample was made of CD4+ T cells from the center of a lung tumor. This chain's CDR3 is CASSPQAVGTGAQFF.